This T cell receptor (beta chain) was captured in a study of Graves' ophthalmopathy and Graves' hyperthyroidism. The authors amplified TCR beta CDR3 regions from RNA transcripts. RT-PCR in the first round used HTBI primers; a second-round multiplex PCR followed. TCRdb re-called the multiplex PCR reads through MiXCR, storing one row per CDR3 protein. Among over a million distinct CDR3 sequences listed, about 35% were seen once. The germline CDR1 and CDR2 sequences are SGHVS and FNYEAQ. The CDR3 contains 15 residues. V gave up 4 bases and J gave up 4 bases, with 14 bases separating them. Other autoimmune diseases, uncontrolled infections, pregnancy and lactation each led to patient exclusion. Physicians reached a diagnosis by relying on clinical symptoms, serum thyroxine, TRAb, thyroid ultrasound and orbital computed tomography.

The source of this sequence is an adult man with Graves' hyperthyroidism. This chain joins TRBV7-6 and TRBJ1-3; no firm D call. Sequenced input: peripheral blood or thyroid tissue (not recorded which). The CDR3 DNA reads TGTGCCAGCAGCTCATCACGAGAGACCGGAAACACCATATATTTT. Its translation: CASSSSRETGNTIYF.